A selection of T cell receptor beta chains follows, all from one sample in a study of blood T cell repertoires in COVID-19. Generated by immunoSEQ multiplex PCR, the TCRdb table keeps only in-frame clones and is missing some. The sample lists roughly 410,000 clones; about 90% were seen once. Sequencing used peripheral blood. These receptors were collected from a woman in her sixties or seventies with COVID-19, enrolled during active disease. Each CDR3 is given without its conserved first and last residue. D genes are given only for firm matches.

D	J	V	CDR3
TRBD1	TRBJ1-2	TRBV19	ASSMATGDGYT
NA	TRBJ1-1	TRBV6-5	ASSPVTGYAEAF
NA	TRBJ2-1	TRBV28	ASTPRGKPRNNEQF
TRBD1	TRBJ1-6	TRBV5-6	ASSLGQGLNSPLH
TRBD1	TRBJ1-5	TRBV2	ASTRTGGENQPQH
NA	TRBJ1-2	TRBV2	ASSDGSGALGYT
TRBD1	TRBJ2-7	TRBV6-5	ASSYPGQGAGEQY
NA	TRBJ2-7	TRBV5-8	ASSLVGSGRSNEQY
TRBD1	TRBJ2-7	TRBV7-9	ASSQRQGVYEQY
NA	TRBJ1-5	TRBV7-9	ASSKFLGEGNQPQH
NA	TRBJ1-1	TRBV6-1	ASSEPGLNTEAF
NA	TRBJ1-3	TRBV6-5	ASKRLDVGNTIY
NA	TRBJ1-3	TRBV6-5	ATQGSGNTIY
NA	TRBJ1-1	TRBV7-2	ASSQRGLTEAF
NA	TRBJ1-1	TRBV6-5	ASRYSGNPYEAF
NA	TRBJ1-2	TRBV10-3	AISESLNRVILYGYT
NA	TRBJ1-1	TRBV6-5	ASSSGAYTEAF
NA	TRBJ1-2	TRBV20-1	SASGQGVYYGYT
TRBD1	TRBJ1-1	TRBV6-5	ASSYDGGGATEAF
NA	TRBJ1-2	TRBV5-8	ASSLDLEYGYT
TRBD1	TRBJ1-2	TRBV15	ATSRDYRQGEEYGYT
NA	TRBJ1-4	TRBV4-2	ASSQADSMNEKLF
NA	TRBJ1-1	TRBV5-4	ASKGRDTEAF
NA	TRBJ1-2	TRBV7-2	ASSLLGRDYGYT
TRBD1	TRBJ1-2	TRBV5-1	ASSFSQGATANYGYT
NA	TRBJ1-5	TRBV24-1	ATSDPSNGGNQPQH
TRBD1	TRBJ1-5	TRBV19	ASSNYDRGYNQPQH
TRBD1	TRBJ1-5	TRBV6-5	ASSPGQGNQPQH
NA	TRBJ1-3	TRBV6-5	AAGGYSGNTIY
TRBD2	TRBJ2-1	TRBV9	ASSAGSGGAGNEQF
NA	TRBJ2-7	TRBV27	ASSLWRLAEQY
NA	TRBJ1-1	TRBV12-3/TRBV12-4	ASSLSRTEAF
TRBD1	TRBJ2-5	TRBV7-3	ASSSGTGAETQY
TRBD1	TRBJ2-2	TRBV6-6	ASIDRVTGELF
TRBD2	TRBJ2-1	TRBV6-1	ASSDGRDNKDEQF
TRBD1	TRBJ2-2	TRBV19	ASSILGGSNTGELF
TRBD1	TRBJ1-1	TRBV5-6	ASSTNRGQGSAF
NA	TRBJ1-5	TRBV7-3	ASSQDSYSNQPQH
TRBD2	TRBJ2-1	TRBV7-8	ASSWVAGGSSYNEQF